This T cell receptor beta chain was recorded in a study of CDR3 diversity in severe acne. A single record per CDR3 protein comes from TCRdb applying MiXCR to the PCR reads. There are more than 80,000 distinct CDR3 sequences in the sample; 45% to 55% occur only once, and around 10% lies in the top ten. The germline gives CDR1 KGHSH, CDR2 LQKENI. The CDR3 is 14 amino acids. The V gene is TRBV18, the J gene TRBJ2-7; D is perhaps TRBD1 (6 bases). Sequences were obtained from blood. The TCR comes from a male donor with severe acne vulgaris. The CDR3 DNA reads TGTGCCGGCTCACTGCGGACAGAGGCCTACGAGCAGTACGTC. This codes for CAGSLRTEAYEQYV.